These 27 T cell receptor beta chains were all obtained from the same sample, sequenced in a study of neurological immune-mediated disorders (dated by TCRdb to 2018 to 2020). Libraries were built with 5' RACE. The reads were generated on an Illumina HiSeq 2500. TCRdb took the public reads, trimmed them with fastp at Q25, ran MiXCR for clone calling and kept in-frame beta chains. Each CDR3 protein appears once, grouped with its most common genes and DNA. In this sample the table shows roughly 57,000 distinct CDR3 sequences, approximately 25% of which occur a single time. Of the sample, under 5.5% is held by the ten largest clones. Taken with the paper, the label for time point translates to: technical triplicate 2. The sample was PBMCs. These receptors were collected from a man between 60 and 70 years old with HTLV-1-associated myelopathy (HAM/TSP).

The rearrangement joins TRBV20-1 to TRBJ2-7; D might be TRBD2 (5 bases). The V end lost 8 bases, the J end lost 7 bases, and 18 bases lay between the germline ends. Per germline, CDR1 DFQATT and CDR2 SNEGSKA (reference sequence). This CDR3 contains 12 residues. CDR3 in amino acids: CSTRGREGEQYF. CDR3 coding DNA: TGCAGTACAAGAGGACGGGAAGGTGAGCAGTACTTC.

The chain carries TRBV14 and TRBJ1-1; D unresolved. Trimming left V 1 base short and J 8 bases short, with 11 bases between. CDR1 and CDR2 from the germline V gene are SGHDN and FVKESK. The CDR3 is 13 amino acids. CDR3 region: CASSQVIGREAFF. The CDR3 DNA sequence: TGTGCCAGCAGCCAAGTTATCGGGAGGGAAGCTTTCTTT.

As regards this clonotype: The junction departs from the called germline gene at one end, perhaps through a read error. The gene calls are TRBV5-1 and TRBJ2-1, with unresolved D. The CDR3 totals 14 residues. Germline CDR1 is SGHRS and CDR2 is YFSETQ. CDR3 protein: CASSTSHGNNEQFF. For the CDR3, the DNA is TGCGCCAGCAGCACCTCCCACGGTAACAATGAGCAGTTCTTT.

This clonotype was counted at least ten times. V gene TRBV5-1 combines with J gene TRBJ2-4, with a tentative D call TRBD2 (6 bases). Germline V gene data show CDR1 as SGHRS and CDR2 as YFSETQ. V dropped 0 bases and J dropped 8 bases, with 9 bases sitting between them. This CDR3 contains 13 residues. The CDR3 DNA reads TGCGCCAGCAGCTTGGGGCGGGAAGACATTCAGTACTTC. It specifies CASSLGREDIQYF. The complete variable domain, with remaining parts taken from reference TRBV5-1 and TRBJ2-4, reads KAGVTQTPRYLIKTRGQQVTLSCSPISGHRSVSWYQQTPGQGLQFLFEYFSETQRNKGNFPGRFSGRQFSNSRSEMNVSTLELGDSALYLCASSLGREDIQYFGAGTRLSVL.

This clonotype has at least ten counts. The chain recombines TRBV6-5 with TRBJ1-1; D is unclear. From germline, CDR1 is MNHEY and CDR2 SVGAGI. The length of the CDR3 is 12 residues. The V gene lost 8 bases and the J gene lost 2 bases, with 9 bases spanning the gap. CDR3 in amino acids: CASQDGNTEAFF. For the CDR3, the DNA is TGTGCCAGCCAAGACGGAAACACTGAAGCTTTCTTT.

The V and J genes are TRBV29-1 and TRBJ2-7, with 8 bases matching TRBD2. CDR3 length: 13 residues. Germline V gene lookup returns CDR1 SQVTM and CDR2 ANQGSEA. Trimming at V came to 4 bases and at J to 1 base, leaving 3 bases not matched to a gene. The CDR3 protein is CSVGAGGSYEQYF. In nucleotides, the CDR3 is TGCAGCGTTGGGGCGGGAGGATCCTACGAGCAGTACTTC.

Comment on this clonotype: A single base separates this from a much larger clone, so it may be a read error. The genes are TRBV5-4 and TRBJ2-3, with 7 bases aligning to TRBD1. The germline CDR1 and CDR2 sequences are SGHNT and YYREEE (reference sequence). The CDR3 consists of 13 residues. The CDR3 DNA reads TGTGCCAATAAGAACAGGGGCCAAGATACGCATTATTTT. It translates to CANKNRGQDTHYF.

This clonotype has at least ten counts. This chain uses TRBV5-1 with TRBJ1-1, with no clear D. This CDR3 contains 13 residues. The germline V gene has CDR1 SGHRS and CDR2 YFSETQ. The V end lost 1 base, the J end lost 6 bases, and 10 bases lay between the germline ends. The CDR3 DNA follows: TGCGCCAGCAGCTTGAGTCAGCCTGCTGAAGCTTTCTTT. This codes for CASSLSQPAEAFF. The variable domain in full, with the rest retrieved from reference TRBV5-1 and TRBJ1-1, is KAGVTQTPRYLIKTRGQQVTLSCSPISGHRSVSWYQQTPGQGLQFLFEYFSETQRNKGNFPGRFSGRQFSNSRSEMNVSTLELGDSALYLCASSLSQPAEAFFGQGTRLTVV.

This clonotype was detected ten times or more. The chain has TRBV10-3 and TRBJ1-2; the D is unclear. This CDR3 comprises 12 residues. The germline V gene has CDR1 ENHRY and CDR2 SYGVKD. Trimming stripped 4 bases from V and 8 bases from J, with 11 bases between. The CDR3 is CAISVEVGGYTF. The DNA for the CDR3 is TGTGCCATCAGTGTTGAAGTAGGGGGCTACACCTTC.

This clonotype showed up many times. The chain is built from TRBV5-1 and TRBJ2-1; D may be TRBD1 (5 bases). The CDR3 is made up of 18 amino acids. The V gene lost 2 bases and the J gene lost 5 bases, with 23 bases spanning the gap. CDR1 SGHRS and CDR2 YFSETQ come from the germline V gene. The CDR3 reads CASSLQSLQVTLNNEQFF. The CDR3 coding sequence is TGCGCCAGCAGCTTACAAAGTCTACAGGTTACCTTAAACAATGAGCAGTTCTTC. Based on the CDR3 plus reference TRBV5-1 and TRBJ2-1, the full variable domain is KAGVTQTPRYLIKTRGQQVTLSCSPISGHRSVSWYQQTPGQGLQFLFEYFSETQRNKGNFPGRFSGRQFSNSRSEMNVSTLELGDSALYLCASSLQSLQVTLNNEQFFGPGTRLTVL.

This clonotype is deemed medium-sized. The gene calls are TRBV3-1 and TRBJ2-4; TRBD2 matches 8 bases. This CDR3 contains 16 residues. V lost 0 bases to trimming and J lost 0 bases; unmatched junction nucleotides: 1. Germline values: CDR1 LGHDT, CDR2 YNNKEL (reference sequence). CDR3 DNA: TGTGCCAGCAGCCAAGATCTAGCGGGAGCCAAAAACATTCAGTACTTC. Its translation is CASSQDLAGAKNIQYF.

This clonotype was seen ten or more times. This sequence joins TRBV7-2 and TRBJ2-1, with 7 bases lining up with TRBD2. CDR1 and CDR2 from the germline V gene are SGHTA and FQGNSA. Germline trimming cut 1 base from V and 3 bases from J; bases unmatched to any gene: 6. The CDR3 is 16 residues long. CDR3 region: CASSLVRLAVYNEQFF. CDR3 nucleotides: TGTGCCAGCAGCTTAGTAAGGCTAGCGGTCTACAATGAGCAGTTCTTC. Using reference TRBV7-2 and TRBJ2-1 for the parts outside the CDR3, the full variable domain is GAGVSQSPSNKVTEKGKDVELRCDPISGHTALYWYRQSLGQGLEFLIYFQGNSAPDKSGLPSDRFSAERTGGSVSTLTIQRTQQEDSAVYLCASSLVRLAVYNEQFFGPGTRLTVL.

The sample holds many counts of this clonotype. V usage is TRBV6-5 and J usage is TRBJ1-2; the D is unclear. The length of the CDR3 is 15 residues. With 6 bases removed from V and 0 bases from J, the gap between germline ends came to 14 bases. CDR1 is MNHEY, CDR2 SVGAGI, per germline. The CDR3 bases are TGTGCCAGCAGAACCCCGTGGGCATCTAACTATGGCTACACCTTC. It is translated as CASRTPWASNYGYTF.

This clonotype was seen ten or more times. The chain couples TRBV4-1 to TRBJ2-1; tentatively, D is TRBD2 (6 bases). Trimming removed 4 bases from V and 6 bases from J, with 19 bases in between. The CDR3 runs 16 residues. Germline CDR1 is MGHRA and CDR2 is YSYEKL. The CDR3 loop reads CASSPLTTSSSNEQFF. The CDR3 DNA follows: TGCGCCAGCAGCCCACTAACGACTAGTTCCAGCAATGAGCAGTTCTTC.

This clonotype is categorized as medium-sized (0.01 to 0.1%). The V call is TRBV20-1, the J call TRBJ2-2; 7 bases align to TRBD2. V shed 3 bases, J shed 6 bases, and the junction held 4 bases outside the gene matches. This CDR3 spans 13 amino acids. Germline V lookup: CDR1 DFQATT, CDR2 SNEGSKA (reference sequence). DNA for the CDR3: TGCAGTGCTAGGGACACTAGCGCCGGGGAGCTGTTTTTT. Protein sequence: CSARDTSAGELFF.

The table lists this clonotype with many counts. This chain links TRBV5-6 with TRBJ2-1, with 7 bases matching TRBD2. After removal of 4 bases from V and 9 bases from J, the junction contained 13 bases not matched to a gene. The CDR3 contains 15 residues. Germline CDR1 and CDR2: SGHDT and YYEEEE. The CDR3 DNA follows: TGTGCCAGCAGCCAGGGTTCCGGGAGGTGGGTTGAGCAGTTCTTC. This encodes CASSQGSGRWVEQFF. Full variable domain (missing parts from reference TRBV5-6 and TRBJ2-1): DAGVTQSPTHLIKTRGQQVTLRCSPKSGHDTVSWYQQALGQGPQFIFQYYEEEERQRGNFPDRFSGHQFPNYSSELNVNALLLGDSALYLCASSQGSGRWVEQFFGPGTRLTVL.

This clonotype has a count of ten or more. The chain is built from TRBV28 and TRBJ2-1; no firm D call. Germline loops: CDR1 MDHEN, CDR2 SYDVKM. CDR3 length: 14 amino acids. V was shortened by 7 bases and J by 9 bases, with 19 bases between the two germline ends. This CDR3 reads CASTSPTELSEQFF. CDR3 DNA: TGTGCCAGCACATCCCCTACGGAGTTAAGTGAGCAGTTCTTC.

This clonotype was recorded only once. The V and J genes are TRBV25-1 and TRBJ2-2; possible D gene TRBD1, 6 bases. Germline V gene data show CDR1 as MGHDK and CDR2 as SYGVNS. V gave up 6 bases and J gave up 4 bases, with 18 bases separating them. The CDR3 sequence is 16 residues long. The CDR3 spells CASRPQGGQITGELFF. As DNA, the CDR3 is TGTGCCAGCAGGCCTCAAGGCGGACAGATCACCGGGGAGCTGTTTTTT.

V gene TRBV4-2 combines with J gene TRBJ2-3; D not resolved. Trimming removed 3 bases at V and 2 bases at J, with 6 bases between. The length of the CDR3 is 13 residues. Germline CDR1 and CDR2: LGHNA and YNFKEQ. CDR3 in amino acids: CASSHAFTDTQYF. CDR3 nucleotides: TGTGCCAGCAGCCACGCCTTCACAGATACGCAGTATTTT.

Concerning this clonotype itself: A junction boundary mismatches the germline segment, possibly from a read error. The CDR3 region is CASSSYRGSEQYF. CDR3 nucleotides: TGTGCTAGCAGCTCCTACAGGGGGTCCGAGCAGTACTTC. The chain uses TRBV7-6 and TRBJ2-7, with 8 bases matching TRBD1. The CDR3 length is 13 residues. CDR1 and CDR2 from the germline V gene are SGHVS and FNYEAQ.

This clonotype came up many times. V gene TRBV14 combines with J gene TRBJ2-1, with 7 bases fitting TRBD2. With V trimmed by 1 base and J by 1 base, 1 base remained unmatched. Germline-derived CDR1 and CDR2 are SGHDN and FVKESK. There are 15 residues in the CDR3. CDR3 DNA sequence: TGTGCCAGCAGCCAAGTGGGAGGGTCCTACAATGAGCAGTTCTTC. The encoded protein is CASSQVGGSYNEQFF.

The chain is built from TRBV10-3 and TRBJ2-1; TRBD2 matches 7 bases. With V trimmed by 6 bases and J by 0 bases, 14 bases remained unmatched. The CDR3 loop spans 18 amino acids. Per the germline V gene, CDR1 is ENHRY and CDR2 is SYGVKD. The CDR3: CAIRKSSIREDSYNEQFF. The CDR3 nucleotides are TGTGCCATCAGAAAGTCGAGTATTCGGGAGGACTCCTACAATGAGCAGTTCTTC.

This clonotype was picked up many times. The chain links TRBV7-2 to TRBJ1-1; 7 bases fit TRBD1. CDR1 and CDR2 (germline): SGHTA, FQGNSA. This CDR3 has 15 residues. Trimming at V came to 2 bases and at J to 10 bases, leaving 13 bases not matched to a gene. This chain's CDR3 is CASSLSAQGVRGAFF. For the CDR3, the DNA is TGTGCCAGCAGCTTAAGTGCGCAGGGGGTTCGAGGAGCTTTCTTT.

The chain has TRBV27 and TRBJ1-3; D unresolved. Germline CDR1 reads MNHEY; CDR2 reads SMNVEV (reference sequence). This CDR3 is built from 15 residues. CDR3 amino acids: CAPPGGPYSGNTIYF. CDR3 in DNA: TGTGCTCCACCCGGAGGCCCCTACTCTGGAAACACCATATATTTT.

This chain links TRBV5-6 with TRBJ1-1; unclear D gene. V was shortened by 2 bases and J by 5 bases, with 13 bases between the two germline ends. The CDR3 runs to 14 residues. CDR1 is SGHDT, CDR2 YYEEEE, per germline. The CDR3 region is CASSFRLAGTEAFF. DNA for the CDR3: TGTGCCAGCAGCTTTAGACTGGCTGGGACTGAAGCTTTCTTT.

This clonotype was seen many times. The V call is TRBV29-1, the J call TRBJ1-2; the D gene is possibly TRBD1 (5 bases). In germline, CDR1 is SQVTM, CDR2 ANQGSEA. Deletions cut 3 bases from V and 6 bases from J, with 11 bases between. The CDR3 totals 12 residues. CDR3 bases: TGCAGCGTTGACCAGGGACCGGATGGCTACACCTTC. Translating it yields CSVDQGPDGYTF.

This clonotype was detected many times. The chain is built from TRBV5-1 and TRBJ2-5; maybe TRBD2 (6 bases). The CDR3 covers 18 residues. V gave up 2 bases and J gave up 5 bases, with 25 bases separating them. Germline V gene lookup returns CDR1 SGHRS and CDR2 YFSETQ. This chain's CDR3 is CASSFLTGVAGSGETQYF. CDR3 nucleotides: TGCGCCAGCAGCTTCCTTACGGGGGTCGCGGGATCCGGGGAGACCCAGTACTTC.